Each of the 8 T cell receptor beta chains below was sequenced from the same sample in a study of response to subunit inactivated influenza vaccine. MiXCR, run by TCRdb on the RT-PCR reads, gives a single entry per CDR3 protein. The table has a few hundred thousand distinct CDR3 sequences, less than 15% seen once. Sequenced material: PBMCs from blood, taken 11 to 12 days after vaccination. These receptors originate from a man aged 50 or older who received an inactivated influenza vaccine.

The V and J genes are TRBV20-1 and TRBJ2-3, with D possibly called TRBD1 or TRBD2 (6 bases each). The germline gives CDR1 DFQATT, CDR2 SNEGSKA (reference sequence). The CDR3 length is 15 residues. V was pared by 0 bases and J by 6 bases, with 16 bases between. The DNA of the CDR3 is TGCAGTGCTAGAGATCCTCGGGGGCAGATTGATACGCAGTATTTT. Its translation is CSARDPRGQIDTQYF.

This clonotype was seen repeatedly, ten times or more. The chain links TRBV10-3 to TRBJ1-3, with D uncertain. In germline, CDR1 is ENHRY, CDR2 SYGVKD. Between the trimmed V and J ends, which lost 3 bases and 3 bases, there was a span of 12 bases. This CDR3 has 15 amino acids. CDR3 sequence reads: CAISDPAGGGNTIYF. The CDR3 coding sequence is TGTGCCATCAGTGATCCGGCCGGAGGTGGAAACACCATATATTTT.

This chain links TRBV25-1 with TRBJ2-7; 11 bases align to TRBD1. The CDR3 runs to 14 residues. J lost 6 bases, V lost 4 bases, and 5 bases had no gene match. The germline V gene encodes CDR1 MGHDK and CDR2 SYGVNS. The CDR3 DNA reads as TGTGCCAGCAGTGTCTCCGGGACAGGGGGCGAGCAGTACTTC. Protein: CASSVSGTGGEQYF.

This clonotype was counted only a few times. V is TRBV7-2 and J is TRBJ2-7, with 8 bases fitting TRBD2. This CDR3 is built from 14 residues. V was clipped by 5 bases and J by 4 bases; unmatched bases: 7. Germline-derived CDR1 and CDR2 are SGHTA and FQGNSA. CDR3 DNA sequence: TGTGCCAGCAGCCCCGGGACTAGAATTTACGAGCAGTACTTC. Protein product: CASSPGTRIYEQYF. The whole variable domain, remainder taken from reference TRBV7-2 and TRBJ2-7, is GAGVSQSPSNKVTEKGKDVELRCDPISGHTALYWYRQSLGQGLEFLIYFQGNSAPDKSGLPSDRFSAERTGGSVSTLTIQRTQQEDSAVYLCASSPGTRIYEQYFGPGTRLTVT.

The CDR3 sequence: CASSYRGEELFF. The CDR3 coding sequence is TGTGCCAGCAGTTACCGGGGAGAGGAGCTGTTTTTT. V is TRBV6-5 and J is TRBJ2-2; a weak D match, TRBD2 (5 bases). Germline V gene sequence: CDR1 MNHEY, CDR2 SVGAGI. Trimming removed 2 bases at V and 10 bases at J, with 8 bases between. CDR3 length: 12 residues.

This clonotype was recorded at least ten times. Written as DNA, the CDR3 is TGCGCCAGCAGCTCTAGGAAGAATGACAGGGTCAATGAGCAGTTCTTC. Translation gives CASSSRKNDRVNEQFF. V and J are TRBV5-1 and TRBJ2-1; 7 bases agree with TRBD1. The trim removed 3 bases at V and 6 bases at J, leaving 12 bases unmatched. CDR1 and CDR2 (germline): SGHRS, YFSETQ. This CDR3 region has 16 residues.

V gene TRBV12-3 or TRBV12-4 combines with J gene TRBJ2-2; a possible D gene is TRBD1 (7 bases). The CDR3 contains 16 residues. V was cut by 4 bases and J by 3 bases, with 15 bases left in between. Written as DNA, the CDR3 is TGTGCCAGCAGTTCCAGACAGGGAGGCGACACCGGGGAGCTGTTTTTT. It translates to CASSSRQGGDTGELFF.

At least ten counts were recorded for this clonotype. This chain uses TRBV3-1 with TRBJ2-6; D not resolved. V lost 4 bases and J 0 bases, leaving 7 bases between the germline ends. Germline CDR1 reads LGHDT; CDR2 reads YNNKEL (reference sequence). The CDR3 is 15 residues long. CDR3 residues: CASSPVNSGANVLTF. CDR3 in DNA: TGTGCCAGCAGCCCGGTGAACTCTGGGGCCAACGTCCTGACTTTC.